These 13 T cell receptor beta chains were all obtained from the same sample, sequenced in a study of blood T cell repertoires in COVID-19. The data were produced by immunoSEQ multiplex PCR, yet TCRdb's version contains in-frame clones alone and is incomplete. The sample lists a few hundred thousand clones; about 85% were seen once. The sequenced sample was PBMCs or T cells enriched from blood (not recorded which). All receptors derive from a man aged 35-49 years who had recovered from COVID-19.

V is TRBV6-5 and J is TRBJ1-6, with D uncertain. The CDR3 runs 14 residues. Per germline, CDR1 MNHEY and CDR2 SVGAGI. V was pared by 5 bases and J by 5 bases, with 10 bases between. The CDR3 region has the DNA TGTGCCAGCAGTCGGGTGGAGGATAATTCACCCCTCCACTTT. Protein: CASSRVEDNSPLHF.

This chain uses TRBV7-9 with TRBJ1-4; 8 positions agree with TRBD1. With V trimmed by 5 bases and J by 0 bases, 2 bases remained unmatched. Germline CDR1 reads SEHNR; CDR2 reads FQNEAQ (reference sequence). CDR3 length equals 15 residues. The DNA of the CDR3 is TGTGCCAGCAGCAGGGGACAGGCAACTAATGAAAAACTGTTTTTT. This sequence encodes CASSRGQATNEKLFF.

The J gene is TRBJ2-2, the V gene TRBV6-5; 8 bases line up with TRBD2. CDR3 size: 15 residues. V shed 7 bases and J 0 bases; nucleotides not matched to a gene: 4. Germline loops: CDR1 MNHEY, CDR2 SVGAGI. CDR3 in DNA: TGTGCCAGCATGTTTAGCGGGACGAACACCGGGGAGCTGTTTTTT. This gives the protein CASMFSGTNTGELFF.

Remarks on this clone: It is unclear where the CDR3 begins or ends on the DNA, so no DNA is shown, and the CDR3 is as TCRdb lists it. The chain carries TRBV27 and TRBJ1-2. Germline V gives CDR1 MNHEY, CDR2 SMNVEV (reference sequence). The CDR3 spans 11 amino acids, including both terminal residues. CDR3 amino acids: CASSTSIGYTF.

This clone was detected once. The rearrangement uses TRBV7-9 and TRBJ1-1; D is unresolved. The CDR3 is 13 residues long. V was shortened by 2 bases and J by 2 bases, with 6 bases between the two germline ends. The germline V gene has CDR1 SEHNR and CDR2 FQNEAQ (reference sequence). CDR3 in amino acids: CASSLSLNTEAFF. The CDR3 DNA reads TGTGCCAGCAGCTTATCACTCAACACTGAAGCTTTCTTT. The whole variable domain, filled in from reference TRBV7-9 and TRBJ1-1, reads DTGVSQNPRHKITKRGQNVTFRCDPISEHNRLYWYRQTLGQGPEFLTYFQNEAQLEKSRLLSDRFSAERPKGSFSTLEIQRTEQGDSAMYLCASSLSLNTEAFFGQGTRLTVV.

This clone was found once. This chain links TRBV4-1 with TRBJ1-1; tentatively, D is TRBD1 (5 bases). V lost 1 base to trimming and J lost 4 bases, with 10 bases between them. The CDR3 contains 14 residues. The germline CDR1 and CDR2 sequences are MGHRA and YSYEKL. The CDR3 DNA is TGCGCCAGCAGCCAAGTAGGGGAGGTCACTGAAGCTTTCTTT. It specifies CASSQVGEVTEAFF.

Within the sample, this clone is medium-sized (0.01 to 0.1%). This sample also contains other DNA sequences that code for the same CDR3. The chain carries TRBV6-4 and TRBJ2-1; TRBD2 aligns across 12 bases. The CDR3 loop spans 14 amino acids. Unmatched junction bases numbered 0, after V lost 2 bases and J lost 7 bases. Germline CDR1 is MRHNA and CDR2 is SNTAGT. CDR3 region: CASSDGTSGNEQFF. The CDR3 nucleotides read TGTGCCAGCAGTGACGGGACTAGCGGGAATGAGCAGTTCTTC.

The chain has TRBV5-1 and TRBJ2-3; a weak D match, TRBD2 (5 bases). Germline-derived CDR1 and CDR2 are SGHRS and YFSETQ. V was pared by 0 bases and J by 2 bases, with 13 bases between. The CDR3 runs 16 residues. CDR3 sequence (DNA): TGCGCCAGCAGCTTGGAGGTTAGGCGGGCCACAGATACGCAGTATTTT. It specifies CASSLEVRRATDTQYF.

In DNA form, the CDR3 reads TGTGCCAGCAGCCTTACAAGAGGCACCGGGGAGCTGTTTTTT. The encoded protein is CASSLTRGTGELFF. The chain is built from TRBV5-8 and TRBJ2-2; the D is unclear. Trimming left V 4 bases short and J 4 bases short, with 11 bases between. Germline loops: CDR1 SGHTS, CDR2 YDEGEE. The CDR3 runs to 14 residues.

The rearrangement links TRBV30 to TRBJ2-2, with 8 bases fitting TRBD1. Germline lookup yields CDR1 GTSNPN and CDR2 SVGIG (reference sequence). The CDR3 has 13 residues. V was clipped by 4 bases and J by 2 bases; unmatched bases: 0. The CDR3 protein is CAWTGGNTGELFF. CDR3 nucleotides: TGTGCCTGGACAGGGGGCAACACCGGGGAGCTGTTTTTT.

This clone occurred once. The genes are TRBV4-3 and TRBJ1-4; TRBD1 matches 8 bases. J gave up 8 bases and V 4 bases, and 12 bases lay outside the gene matches. This CDR3 contains 16 residues. Germline CDR1 is LGHNA and CDR2 is YSLEER. Written as DNA, the CDR3 is TGCGCCAGCAGCCCGTTAGGTGGAGGACAGGGAGAAAAACTGTTTTTT. The encoded protein is CASSPLGGGQGEKLFF.

This chain uses TRBV30 with TRBJ2-5, with D perhaps TRBD1 (5 bases). The CDR3 contains 14 residues. Trimming took 0 bases from V and 4 from J, leaving 12 bases between them. Germline V gives CDR1 GTSNPN, CDR2 SVGIG (reference sequence). CDR3 nucleotides: TGTGCCTGGAGTGTAGGTGGGGCGCGAGAGACCCAGTACTTC. Residues: CAWSVGGARETQYF. Drawing the rest from reference TRBV30 and TRBJ2-5, the complete variable domain is SQTIHQWPATLVQPVGSPLSLECTVEGTSNPNLYWYRQAAGRGLQLLFYSVGIGQISSEVPQNLSASRPQDRQFILSSKKLLLSDSGFYLCAWSVGGARETQYFGPGTRLLVL.

The rearrangement joins TRBV7-9 to TRBJ2-3; D is uncertain. This CDR3 is 12 amino acids long. Germline V gene lookup returns CDR1 SEHNR and CDR2 FQNEAQ (reference sequence). The V and J ends lost 3 bases and 5 bases respectively, with 6 bases between them. The CDR3 loop is CASSFPGDTQYF. CDR3 in DNA: TGTGCCAGCAGCTTTCCCGGAGATACGCAGTATTTT.